These 19 T cell receptor beta chains came from one sample sequenced in a study of cytomegalovirus exposure and HLA in healthy donors. The PCR was carried out with 60 Vbeta primers and 13 Jbeta primers. The table came from immunoSEQ multiplex PCR; TCRdb's copy has only in-frame clones and leaves some out. The sample records some 140,000 clones, approximately 71% being singletons. The sample comprised PBMCs. The receptor set was obtained from a man aged 30 to 45 in good health and CMV-seronegative.

The V and J genes are TRBV2 and TRBJ2-2; TRBD1 might be the D (7 bases). This CDR3 has 18 amino acids. V lost 2 bases and J lost 0, with 16 bases in between. Germline lookup yields CDR1 SNHLY and CDR2 FYNNEI. In nucleotides, the CDR3 is TGTGCCAGCAGTGAACGGGGGACAGCCCTCTCGAACACCGGGGAGCTGTTTTTT. Translation: CASSERGTALSNTGELFF.

This chain connects TRBV5-1 to TRBJ2-7, with TRBD1 matching 10 bases. CDR1 SGHRS and CDR2 YFSETQ come from the germline V gene. The CDR3 consists of 14 residues. Unmatched junction bases numbered 2, after V lost 2 bases and J lost 3 bases. The chain's CDR3 is CASSFGTGDYEQYF. The CDR3 DNA is TGCGCCAGCAGCTTCGGGACAGGGGACTACGAGCAGTACTTC.

This clone was picked up a small number of times. The chain links TRBV19 to TRBJ2-3; 7 bases agree with TRBD1. V lost 5 bases and J lost 3; bases outside the gene matches: 11. CDR3 size: 16 residues. Germline-derived CDR1 and CDR2 are LNHDA and SQIVND (reference sequence). The CDR3 region is CASSPEGHRGTDTQYF. DNA of the CDR3: TGTGCCAGTAGTCCAGAGGGTCACAGGGGAACAGATACGCAGTATTTT.

V usage is TRBV10-3 and J usage is TRBJ2-5; 8 positions match TRBD2. Germline values: CDR1 ENHRY, CDR2 SYGVKD. Unmatched junction bases numbered 5, after V lost 2 bases and J lost 0 bases. The CDR3 has 16 residues. The CDR3 sequence: CAISEVPSGYQETQYF. The CDR3 region has the DNA TGTGCCATCAGTGAGGTGCCTAGCGGGTACCAAGAGACCCAGTACTTC.

V gene TRBV5-6 combines with J gene TRBJ2-7; 8 positions agree with TRBD2. The V segment lost 7 bases and the J segment 9 bases; nucleotides outside the gene matches: 15. This CDR3 region has 14 residues. From germline, CDR1 is SGHDT and CDR2 YYEEEE. The CDR3 protein is CASSYSGAPVSQYF. The CDR3 DNA sequence: TGTGCCAGCTCCTATAGCGGGGCACCCGTTTCGCAGTACTTC. Full variable domain (rest looked up from reference TRBV5-6 and TRBJ2-7): DAGVTQSPTHLIKTRGQQVTLRCSPKSGHDTVSWYQQALGQGPQFIFQYYEEEERQRGNFPDRFSGHQFPNYSSELNVNALLLGDSALYLCASSYSGAPVSQYFGPGTRLTVT.

V and J are TRBV30 and TRBJ1-4; 10 bases align to TRBD1. The CDR3 is 12 amino acids. Germline CDR1 reads GTSNPN; CDR2 reads SVGIG (reference sequence). Trimming removed 7 bases from V and 8 bases from J; junction bases left unmatched: 4. The CDR3 sequence is CALDRGGEKLFF. CDR3 coding DNA: TGTGCCTTGGACAGGGGGGGAGAAAAACTGTTTTTT.

V and J are TRBV7-9 and TRBJ2-7; a possible D gene is TRBD2 (5 bases). The germline V and J ends were trimmed by 4 bases and 4 bases, with 11 bases remaining between them. Looked up from germline, CDR1 is SEHNR and CDR2 is FQNEAQ (reference sequence). This CDR3 contains 13 residues. Here the CDR3 DNA reads TGTGCCAGCAGCTCCTGGACTTCTTACGAGCAGTACTTC. Protein product: CASSSWTSYEQYF.

The chain carries TRBV27 and TRBJ2-7; TRBD1 aligns across 8 bases. CDR1 and CDR2 from the germline V gene are MNHEY and SMNVEV (reference sequence). CDR3 length: 15 residues. The V segment lost 6 bases and the J segment 2 bases; nucleotides outside the gene matches: 9. The CDR3 DNA reads as TGTGCCAGCAGCTCAGGGGGCCCCCCGGCCTACGAGCAGTACTTC. Translated, it gives CASSSGGPPAYEQYF.

The CDR3 bases are TGTGCCAGCAGGTTAGCGGGAGCTAGCACAGATACGCAGTATTTT. Translation: CASRLAGASTDTQYF. The chain is built from TRBV6-1 and TRBJ2-3; 9 nucleotides agree with TRBD2. The germline V gene encodes CDR1 MNHNS and CDR2 SASEGT. After removal of 6 bases from V and 0 bases from J, the junction contained 4 bases not matched to a gene. The CDR3 length is 15 residues.

The CDR3 reads CASSPWTSGNIQYF. The CDR3 DNA sequence: TGTGCCAGCAGCCCATGGACTAGCGGGAACATTCAGTACTTC. V gene TRBV7-2 combines with J gene TRBJ2-4, with 11 bases fitting TRBD2. The CDR3 runs 14 residues. Germline assignment: CDR1 SGHTA and CDR2 FQGNSA. V lost 5 bases and J lost 7; bases outside the gene matches: 4.

This chain joins TRBV4-1 and TRBJ2-1, with 7 bases fitting TRBD2. This CDR3 comprises 17 residues. Germline V CDR1 and CDR2: MGHRA, YSYEKL. The trim removed 0 bases at V and 3 bases at J, leaving 8 bases unmatched. The CDR3 bases are TGCGCCAGCAGCCAAGAAGGCGCGGGAGCTTACTACAATGAGCAGTTCTTC. As protein: CASSQEGAGAYYNEQFF.

This clone showed up just once. V is TRBV6-6 and J is TRBJ1-4; 7 bases fit TRBD1. CDR1 and CDR2 from the germline V gene are MNHNY and SVGAGI (reference sequence). The CDR3 contains 12 residues. With V trimmed by 8 bases and J by 8 bases, 5 bases remained unmatched. The CDR3 protein is CASQGGGEKLFF. CDR3 in DNA: TGTGCCAGCCAGGGGGGCGGGGAAAAACTGTTTTTT.

The chain recombines TRBV7-2 with TRBJ2-7, with D tentatively TRBD2 (6 bases). This CDR3 region has 14 residues. The germline V gene has CDR1 SGHTA and CDR2 FQGNSA. The V end lost 8 bases, the J end lost 2 bases, and 16 bases lay between the germline ends. Here the CDR3 reads CASGWGRGTYEQYF. The CDR3 DNA reads TGTGCCAGCGGCTGGGGCCGGGGGACCTACGAGCAGTACTTC.

The chain combines TRBV5-1 with TRBJ2-1; the match to TRBD1 covers 8 bases. In germline, CDR1 is SGHRS, CDR2 YFSETQ. The CDR3 contains 14 residues. V lost 7 bases and J lost 3; bases outside the gene matches: 6. CDR3: CASWAGGYYNEQFF. For the CDR3, the DNA is TGCGCCAGCTGGGCAGGGGGCTACTACAATGAGCAGTTCTTC.

The chain has TRBV2 and TRBJ1-5; D is ambiguous. The CDR3 has 15 residues. Germline V gene lookup returns CDR1 SNHLY and CDR2 FYNNEI. Trimming removed 6 bases at V and 0 bases at J, with 12 bases between. The CDR3 loop reads CASRGGDNSNQPQHF. The DNA of the CDR3 is TGTGCCAGCAGAGGCGGGGATAATAGCAATCAGCCCCAGCATTTT. Based on the CDR3 plus reference TRBV2 and TRBJ1-5, the full variable domain is EPEVTQTPSHQVTQMGQEVILRCVPISNHLYFYWYRQILGQKVEFLVSFYNNEISEKSEIFDDQFSVERPDGSNFTLKIRSTKLEDSAMYFCASRGGDNSNQPQHFGDGTRLSIL.

This clone was seen a handful of times. The V and J genes are TRBV19 and TRBJ1-1; tentatively, D is TRBD1 (6 bases). Germline V gene sequence: CDR1 LNHDA, CDR2 SQIVND (reference sequence). The V end was cut by 3 bases, the J end by 4 bases, with 12 bases between. This CDR3 has 14 amino acids. CDR3 amino acids: CASSMGGPVTEAFF. The CDR3 DNA sequence: TGTGCCAGTAGTATGGGGGGGCCGGTCACTGAAGCTTTCTTT.

The chain has TRBV29-1 and TRBJ2-5, with 10 nucleotides matching TRBD1. This CDR3 has 14 amino acids. The ends lost 3 bases at V and 5 bases at J; junction bases unmatched: 6. Germline-derived CDR1 and CDR2 are SQVTM and ANQGSEA. The CDR3 coding sequence is TGCAGCGTTGATCCGGACAGGGGGTGGGAGACCCAGTACTTC. This translates into CSVDPDRGWETQYF.

The chain joins TRBV7-6 to TRBJ2-3; possibly TRBD1 for D (5 bases). The germline V and J ends were trimmed by 2 bases and 2 bases, with 8 bases remaining between them. Germline CDR1 is SGHVS and CDR2 is FNYEAQ. The CDR3 is made up of 14 amino acids. CDR3 bases: TGTGCCAGCAGCTTATCCAGGGCCACAGATACGCAGTATTTT. Protein product: CASSLSRATDTQYF.

The chain recombines TRBV5-8 with TRBJ2-7; 7 bases agree with TRBD1. CDR1 is SGHTS, CDR2 YDEGEE, per germline. The CDR3 has 14 residues. The ends lost 4 bases at V and 1 base at J; junction bases unmatched: 5. CDR3 residues: CASSRGQLSYEQYF. Written as DNA, the CDR3 is TGTGCCAGCAGCCGGGGACAGCTGTCCTACGAGCAGTACTTC.